This T cell receptor (beta chain) derives from a study of T cells in Graves' hyperthyroidism and ophthalmopathy. After removal of 8 bases from V and 8 bases from J, the junction contained 15 bases not matched to a gene. Germline V gene lookup returns CDR1 MNHEY and CDR2 SVGEGT. This CDR3 spans 16 amino acids. Diagnosing involved the use of clinical symptoms, serum thyroxine and TRAb, thyroid ultrasound and orbital computed tomography. This clonotype has just a few counts. Its specificity is unknown. TCR beta CDR3 regions were amplified from RNA transcripts. The HTBI set primed first-round TCR CDR3 RT-PCR. Using its own MiXCR run on the multiplex PCR reads, TCRdb lists one record per CDR3 protein. Of about 210,000 distinct CDR3 sequences in the sample, under 20% were seen once. Points from the study as a whole: Ophthalmopathy onset followed model prediction by a median approximately 7 months.

The TCR was taken from a middle-aged man with Graves' hyperthyroidism. The sample taken for sequencing was blood. The chain combines TRBV6-2 or TRBV6-3 with TRBJ1-6; 7 bases fit TRBD1. The CDR3, as DNA: TGTGCCAGCGCGCCAAAACAGGGGAGCGGGGATTCACCCCTCCACTTT. Translating gives CASAPKQGSGDSPLHF.